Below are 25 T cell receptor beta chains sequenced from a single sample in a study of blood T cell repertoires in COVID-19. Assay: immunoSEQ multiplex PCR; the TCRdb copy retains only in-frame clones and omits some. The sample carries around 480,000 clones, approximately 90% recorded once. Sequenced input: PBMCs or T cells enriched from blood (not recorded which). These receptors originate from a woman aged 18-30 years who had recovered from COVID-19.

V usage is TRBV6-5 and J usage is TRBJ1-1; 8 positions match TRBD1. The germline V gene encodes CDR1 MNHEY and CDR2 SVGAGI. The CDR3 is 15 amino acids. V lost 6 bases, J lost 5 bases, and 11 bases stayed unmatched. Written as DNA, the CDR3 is TGTGCCAGCAGAGGACAGGGATGGCTAGGTACTGAAGCTTTCTTT. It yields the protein CASRGQGWLGTEAFF.

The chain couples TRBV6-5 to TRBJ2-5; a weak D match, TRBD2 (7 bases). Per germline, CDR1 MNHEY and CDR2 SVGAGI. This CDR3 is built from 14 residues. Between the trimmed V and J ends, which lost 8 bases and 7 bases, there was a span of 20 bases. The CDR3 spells CASPSPGGAGTQYF. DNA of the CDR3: TGTGCCAGCCCCTCCCCGGGGGGCGCCGGGACCCAGTACTTC.

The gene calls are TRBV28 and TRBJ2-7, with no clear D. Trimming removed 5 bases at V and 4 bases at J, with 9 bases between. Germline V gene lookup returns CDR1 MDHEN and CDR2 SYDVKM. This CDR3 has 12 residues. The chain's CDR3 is CASSPPYYEQYF. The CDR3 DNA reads TGTGCCAGCAGTCCCCCGTATTACGAGCAGTACTTC. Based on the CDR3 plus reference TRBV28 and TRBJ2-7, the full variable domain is DVKVTQSSRYLVKRTGEKVFLECVQDMDHENMFWYRQDPGLGLRLIYFSYDVKMKEKGDIPEGYSVSREKKERFSLILESASTNQTSMYLCASSPPYYEQYFGPGTRLTVT.

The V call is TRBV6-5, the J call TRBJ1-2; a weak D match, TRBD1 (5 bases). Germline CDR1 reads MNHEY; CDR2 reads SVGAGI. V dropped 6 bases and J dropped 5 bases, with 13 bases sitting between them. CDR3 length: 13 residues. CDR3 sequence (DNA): TGTGCCAGCAGCCGAATCCAGGGATATGGCTACACCTTC. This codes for CASSRIQGYGYTF.

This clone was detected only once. CDR3 amino acids: CASSSLEGVYNEQFF. For the CDR3, the DNA is TGTGCCAGCAGTTCATTGGAGGGAGTATACAATGAGCAGTTCTTC. The chain employs TRBV6-5 and TRBJ2-1, with D perhaps matching TRBD2 (6 bases). V was clipped by 4 bases and J by 4 bases, with 14 bases between them. CDR1 is MNHEY, CDR2 SVGAGI, per germline. The CDR3 sequence is 15 residues long.

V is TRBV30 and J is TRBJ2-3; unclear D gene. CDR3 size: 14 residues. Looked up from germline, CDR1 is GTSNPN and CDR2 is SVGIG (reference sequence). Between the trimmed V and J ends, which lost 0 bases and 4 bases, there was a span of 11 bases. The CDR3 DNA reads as TGTGCCTGGAGTGTAAGTGATGCGGCAGATACGCAGTATTTT. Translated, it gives CAWSVSDAADTQYF. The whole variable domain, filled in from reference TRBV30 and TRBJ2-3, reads SQTIHQWPATLVQPVGSPLSLECTVEGTSNPNLYWYRQAAGRGLQLLFYSVGIGQISSEVPQNLSASRPQDRQFILSSKKLLLSDSGFYLCAWSVSDAADTQYFGPGTRLTVL.

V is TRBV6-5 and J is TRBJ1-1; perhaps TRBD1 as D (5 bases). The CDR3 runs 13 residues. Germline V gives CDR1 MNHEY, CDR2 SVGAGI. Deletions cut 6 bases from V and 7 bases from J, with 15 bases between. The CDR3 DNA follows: TGTGCCAGCAGCTACGGGGCAGAGTATGAAGCTTTCTTT. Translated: CASSYGAEYEAFF.

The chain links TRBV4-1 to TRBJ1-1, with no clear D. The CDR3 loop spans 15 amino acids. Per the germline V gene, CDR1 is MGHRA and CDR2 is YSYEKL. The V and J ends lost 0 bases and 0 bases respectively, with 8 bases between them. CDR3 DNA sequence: TGCGCCAGCAGCCAAGAGGGCAGCATGAACACTGAAGCTTTCTTT. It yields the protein CASSQEGSMNTEAFF.

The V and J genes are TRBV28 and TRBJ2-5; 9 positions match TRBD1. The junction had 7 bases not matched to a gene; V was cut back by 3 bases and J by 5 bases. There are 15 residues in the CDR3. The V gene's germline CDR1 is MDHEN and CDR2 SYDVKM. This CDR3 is CASSFRTGEGETQYF. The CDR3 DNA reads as TGTGCCAGCAGTTTCCGGACAGGGGAAGGGGAGACCCAGTACTTC.

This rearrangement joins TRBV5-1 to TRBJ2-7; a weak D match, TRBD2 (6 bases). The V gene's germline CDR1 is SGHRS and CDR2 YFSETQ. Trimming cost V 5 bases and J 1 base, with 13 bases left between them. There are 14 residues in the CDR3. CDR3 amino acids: CASSTGGGSYEQYF. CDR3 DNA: TGCGCCAGCAGTACCGGGGGTGGATCCTACGAGCAGTACTTC.

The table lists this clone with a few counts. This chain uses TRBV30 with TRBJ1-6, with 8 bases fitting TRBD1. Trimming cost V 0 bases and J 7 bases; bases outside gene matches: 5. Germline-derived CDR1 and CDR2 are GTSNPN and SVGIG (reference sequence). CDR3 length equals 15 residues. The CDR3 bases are TGTGCCTGGAGTGTACCACGACAGGGGAATTCACCCCTCCACTTT. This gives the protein CAWSVPRQGNSPLHF. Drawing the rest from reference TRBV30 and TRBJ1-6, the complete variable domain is SQTIHQWPATLVQPVGSPLSLECTVEGTSNPNLYWYRQAAGRGLQLLFYSVGIGQISSEVPQNLSASRPQDRQFILSSKKLLLSDSGFYLCAWSVPRQGNSPLHFGNGTRLTVT.

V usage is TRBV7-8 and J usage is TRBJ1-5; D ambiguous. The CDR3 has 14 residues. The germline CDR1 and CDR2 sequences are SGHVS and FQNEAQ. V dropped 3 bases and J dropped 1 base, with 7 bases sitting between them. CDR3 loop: CASSFDGSNQPQHF. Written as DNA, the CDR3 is TGTGCCAGCAGCTTTGACGGGAGCAATCAGCCCCAGCATTTT.

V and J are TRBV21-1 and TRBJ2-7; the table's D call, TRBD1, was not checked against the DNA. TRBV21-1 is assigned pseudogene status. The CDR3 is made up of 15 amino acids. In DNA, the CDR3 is TGTGCCAGCAGCAAAGAACAGGGGCACGTCTACGAGCAGTACTTC. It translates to CASSKEQGHVYEQYF.

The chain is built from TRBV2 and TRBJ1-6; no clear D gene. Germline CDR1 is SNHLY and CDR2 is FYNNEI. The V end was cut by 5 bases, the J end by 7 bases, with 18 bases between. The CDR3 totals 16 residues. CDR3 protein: CASSPDLGIRNSPLHF. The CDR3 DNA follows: TGTGCCAGCAGTCCTGACCTAGGAATAAGGAATTCACCCCTCCACTTT.

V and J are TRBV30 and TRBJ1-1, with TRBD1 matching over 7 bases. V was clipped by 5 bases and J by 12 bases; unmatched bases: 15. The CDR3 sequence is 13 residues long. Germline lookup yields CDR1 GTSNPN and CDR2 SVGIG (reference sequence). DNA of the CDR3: TGTGCCTGGGTTCAAAACCGGGACAGTGGAACTTTCTTT. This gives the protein CAWVQNRDSGTFF.

The CDR3 loop is CAWSTRRGTYEQYF. In nucleotides, the CDR3 is TGTGCCTGGAGTACCCGCAGGGGAACCTACGAGCAGTACTTC. The gene calls are TRBV30 and TRBJ2-7; tentatively, D is TRBD1 (6 bases). The CDR3 extends over 14 amino acids. Between the trimmed V and J ends, which lost 2 bases and 2 bases, there was a span of 13 bases. Germline lookup yields CDR1 GTSNPN and CDR2 SVGIG (reference sequence).

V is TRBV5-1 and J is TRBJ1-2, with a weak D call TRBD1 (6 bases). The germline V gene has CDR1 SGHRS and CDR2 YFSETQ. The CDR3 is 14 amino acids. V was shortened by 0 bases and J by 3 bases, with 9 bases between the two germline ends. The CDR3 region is CASSLVPGDYGYTF. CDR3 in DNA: TGCGCCAGCAGCTTGGTTCCAGGGGACTATGGCTACACCTTC.

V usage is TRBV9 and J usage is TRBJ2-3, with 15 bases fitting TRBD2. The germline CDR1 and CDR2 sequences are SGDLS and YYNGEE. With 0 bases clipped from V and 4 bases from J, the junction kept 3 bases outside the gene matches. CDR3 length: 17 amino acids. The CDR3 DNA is TGTGCCAGCAGCGTAGGGACTAGCGGGGGGGCAGCAGATACGCAGTATTTT. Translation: CASSVGTSGGAADTQYF.

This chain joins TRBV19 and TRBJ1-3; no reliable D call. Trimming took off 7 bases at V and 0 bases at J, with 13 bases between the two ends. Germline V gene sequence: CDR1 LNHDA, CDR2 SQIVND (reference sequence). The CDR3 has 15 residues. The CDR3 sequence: CASTALGSSGNTIYF. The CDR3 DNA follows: TGTGCCAGTACCGCACTAGGGAGCTCTGGAAACACCATATATTTT. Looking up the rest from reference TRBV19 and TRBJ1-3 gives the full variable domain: DGGITQSPKYLFRKEGQNVTLSCEQNLNHDAMYWYRQDPGQGLRLIYYSQIVNDFQKGDIAEGYSVSREKKESFPLTVTSAQKNPTAFYLCASTALGSSGNTIYFGEGSWLTVV.

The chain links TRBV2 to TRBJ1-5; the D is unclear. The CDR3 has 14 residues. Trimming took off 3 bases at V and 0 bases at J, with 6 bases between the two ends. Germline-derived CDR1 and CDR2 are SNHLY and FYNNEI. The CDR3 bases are TGTGCCAGCAGTGAGGGCCATAGCAATCAGCCCCAGCATTTT. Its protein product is CASSEGHSNQPQHF.

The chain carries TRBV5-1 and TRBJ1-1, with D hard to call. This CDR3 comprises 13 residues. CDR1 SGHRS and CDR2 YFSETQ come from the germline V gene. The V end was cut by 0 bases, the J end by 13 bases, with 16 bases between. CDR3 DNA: TGCGCCAGCAGCTTGGGAGACGAGGAAATGGTTTTCTTT. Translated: CASSLGDEEMVFF.

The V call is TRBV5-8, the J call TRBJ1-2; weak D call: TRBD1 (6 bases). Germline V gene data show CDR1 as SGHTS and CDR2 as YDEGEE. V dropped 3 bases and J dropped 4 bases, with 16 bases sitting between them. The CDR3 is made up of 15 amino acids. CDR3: CASSWTVAQGYGYTF. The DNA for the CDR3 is TGTGCCAGCAGCTGGACAGTGGCCCAGGGCTATGGCTACACCTTC.

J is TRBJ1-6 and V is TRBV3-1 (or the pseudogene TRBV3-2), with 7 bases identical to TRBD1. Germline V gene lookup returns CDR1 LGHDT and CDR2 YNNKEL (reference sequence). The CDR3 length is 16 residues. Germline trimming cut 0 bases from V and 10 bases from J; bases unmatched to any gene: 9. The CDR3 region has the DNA TGTGCCAGCAGCCAAGATCCCCCAGGGGGTGGCTCACCCCTCCACTTT. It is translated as CASSQDPPGGGSPLHF.

CDR3 sequence (DNA): TGTGCCTGGAGTAACGGGAATGAGCAGTTCTTC. Its protein product is CAWSNGNEQFF. The genes are TRBV30 and TRBJ2-1; D gene uncertain. The CDR3 spans 11 residues. Trimming took 2 bases from V and 7 from J, leaving 6 bases between them. Germline assignment: CDR1 GTSNPN and CDR2 SVGIG (reference sequence).

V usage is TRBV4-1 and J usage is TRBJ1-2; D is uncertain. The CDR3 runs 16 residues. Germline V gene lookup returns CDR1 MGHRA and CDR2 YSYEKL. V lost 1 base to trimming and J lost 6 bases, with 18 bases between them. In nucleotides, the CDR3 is TGCGCCAGCAGCCAAGGTTGGGTGGGGTCGAGGGATGGCTACACCTTC. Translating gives CASSQGWVGSRDGYTF.